This T cell receptor beta chain is drawn from a study of shared clonotypes between healthy human individuals. CDR3 length: 12 residues. Germline assignment: CDR1 SGHDT and CDR2 YYEEEE. Trimming cost V 4 bases and J 11 bases, with 13 bases left between them. How the authors handled the data: ImmunoSEQ output held junction-only sequences without quality scores, so filtering differed. Assay: immunoSEQ multiplex PCR; the TCRdb copy retains only in-frame clones and omits some. That table gives V, J and clone size, and the DNA gave D and trimming. The sample lists roughly 520,000 clones, about 96% occurring once.

Sequenced material: naive CD4+ T cells sorted from blood. Described subset: CD45RA+ positively selected. The sequence was collected from a woman in her twenties or thirties in good health. The V gene is TRBV5-6, the J gene TRBJ2-1; possibly TRBD1 for D (5 bases). CDR3 region: CASSKGRVQQFF. CDR3 in DNA: TGTGCCAGCAGCAAGGGCAGGGTACAGCAGTTCTTC.